Listed below are T cell receptor beta chains from one sample, sequenced in a study of T cell responses to AZD1222 COVID-19 vaccine. Sequenced by immunoSEQ multiplex PCR; TCRdb stores in-frame clones only, minus some. The sample has some 130,000 clones; approximately 91% are singletons. The material sequenced was peripheral blood, taken 28 days after the second AZD1222 dose. Receptors were obtained from an adult who received the AZD1222 COVID-19 vaccine. Both conserved end residues are trimmed from each CDR3. Clone size, where shown, is once, few, many, or a class for clones that have expanded.

CDR3	J	size	V
ASSPLGREQF	TRBJ2-1	.	TRBV5-6
ASSQDGSRYT	TRBJ1-2	.	TRBV4-2
ASSGGQLNTEAF	TRBJ1-1	once	TRBV5-1
AWSVQSGSSYNEQF	TRBJ2-1	.	TRBV30
ASSQKMSGTPKTQY	TRBJ2-5	once	TRBV3-1/TRBV3-2
ASSVAGGSYNEQF	TRBJ2-1	.	TRBV2
ASSLQGFTNTGELF	TRBJ2-2	.	TRBV2
SASLPVEAF	TRBJ1-1	.	TRBV20-1
ASSFRQKQDEQF	TRBJ2-1	few	TRBV7-3
ASSYRGPNTYEQY	TRBJ2-7	.	TRBV6-5
ASSSESYRGGYT	TRBJ1-2	.	TRBV7-9
ASSWGAIYEQY	TRBJ2-7	.	TRBV5-5
ASRPGGGHEKLF	TRBJ1-4	once	TRBV27
ASSSGTGELF	TRBJ2-2	once	TRBV5-6
ASSLPRTGFINEQF	TRBJ2-1	.	TRBV7-2
AISEFSGDRAF	TRBJ1-1	.	TRBV10-3
AWSVGGSKNIQY	TRBJ2-4	once	TRBV30
ASSTLNAPQPQH	TRBJ1-5	.	TRBV5-8
ASSISEALEAF	TRBJ1-1	.	TRBV19
ASSLEAYSGANVLT	TRBJ2-6	.	TRBV11-1
ASSFIQGAEYGYT	TRBJ1-2	.	TRBV19
ASSHPRTSGSGNTIY	TRBJ1-3	.	TRBV3-1/TRBV3-2
ASSFVTGTFNYGYT	TRBJ1-2	.	TRBV5-5
ASSLLREKLF	TRBJ1-4	.	TRBV7-6
ASTLGWARDTEAF	TRBJ1-1	.	TRBV19
ASEPGQAAETQY	TRBJ2-5	.	TRBV5-1
ASSFVPQARYEQY	TRBJ2-7	.	TRBV5-1
ASSDRANYGYT	TRBJ1-2	.	TRBV27
ASSLEFVSELF	TRBJ2-2	once	TRBV11-2
ASSLVGTGLVNIQY	TRBJ2-4	.	TRBV27
ASSGGTGVTGELF	TRBJ2-2	once	TRBV9
GGWLSGGTRYGYT	TRBJ1-2	.	TRBV29-1
SGRTEGYEQY	TRBJ2-7	.	TRBV29-1
ASSWAQNSPLH	TRBJ1-6	.	TRBV5-1
ASSSRANTEAF	TRBJ1-1	.	TRBV6-5
ASSPWTGGVYGYT	TRBJ1-2	.	TRBV28
ASSPEVLAGETQY	TRBJ2-5	.	TRBV9
ASSLSGHQPQH	TRBJ1-5	.	TRBV28
ASSQSRMGYT	TRBJ1-2	.	TRBV2
ASSLGLAGATGELF	TRBJ2-2	.	TRBV5-1
ASSLRARSPPHEQY	TRBJ2-7	.	TRBV25-1
AGERETQETQY	TRBJ2-5	.	TRBV2
ASRTGLNAQGGELF	TRBJ2-2	.	TRBV5-1
ASSLNAFTGANTEAF	TRBJ1-1	.	TRBV5-1
ASSSLMARGNQPQH	TRBJ1-5	.	TRBV28
SVDGGVETQY	TRBJ2-5	.	TRBV29-1